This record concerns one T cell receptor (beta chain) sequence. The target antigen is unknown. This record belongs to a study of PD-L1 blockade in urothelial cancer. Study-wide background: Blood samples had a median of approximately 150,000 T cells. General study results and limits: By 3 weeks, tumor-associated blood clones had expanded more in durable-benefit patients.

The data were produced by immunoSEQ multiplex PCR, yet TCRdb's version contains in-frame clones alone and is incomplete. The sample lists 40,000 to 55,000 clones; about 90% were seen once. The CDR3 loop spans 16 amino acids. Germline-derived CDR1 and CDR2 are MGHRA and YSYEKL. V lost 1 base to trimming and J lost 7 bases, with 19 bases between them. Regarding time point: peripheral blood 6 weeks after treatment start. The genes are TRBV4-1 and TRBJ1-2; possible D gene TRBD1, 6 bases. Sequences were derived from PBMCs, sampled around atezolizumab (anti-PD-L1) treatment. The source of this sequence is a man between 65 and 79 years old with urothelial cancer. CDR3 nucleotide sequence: TGCGCCAGCAGCCAAGTGCAGGGGCCGGCGAGCGGTGGCTACACCTTC. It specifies CASSQVQGPASGGYTF.